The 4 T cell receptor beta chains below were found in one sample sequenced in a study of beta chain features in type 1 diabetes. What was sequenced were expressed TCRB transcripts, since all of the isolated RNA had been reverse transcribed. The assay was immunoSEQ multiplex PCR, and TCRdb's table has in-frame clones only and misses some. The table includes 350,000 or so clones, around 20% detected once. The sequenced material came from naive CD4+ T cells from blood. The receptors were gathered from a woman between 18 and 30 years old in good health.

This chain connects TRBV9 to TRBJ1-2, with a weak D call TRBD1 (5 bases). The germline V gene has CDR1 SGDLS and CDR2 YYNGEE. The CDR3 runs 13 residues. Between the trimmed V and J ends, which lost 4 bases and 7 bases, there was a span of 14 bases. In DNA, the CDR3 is TGTGCCAGCAGCCCCAGCCTTGACAGTGGCTACACCTTC. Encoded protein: CASSPSLDSGYTF.

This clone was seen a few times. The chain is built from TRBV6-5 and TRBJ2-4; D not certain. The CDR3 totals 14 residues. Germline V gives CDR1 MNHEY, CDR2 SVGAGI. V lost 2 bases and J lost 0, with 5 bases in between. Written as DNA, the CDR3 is TGTGCCAGCAGTTACAACAGAGCCAAAAACATTCAGTACTTC. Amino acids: CASSYNRAKNIQYF.

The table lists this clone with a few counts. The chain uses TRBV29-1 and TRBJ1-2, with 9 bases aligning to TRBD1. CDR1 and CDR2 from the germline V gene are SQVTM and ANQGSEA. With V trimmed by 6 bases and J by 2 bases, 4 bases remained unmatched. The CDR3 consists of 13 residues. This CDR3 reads CSVAGTGNYGYTF. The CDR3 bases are TGCAGCGTGGCCGGGACAGGGAACTATGGCTACACCTTC.

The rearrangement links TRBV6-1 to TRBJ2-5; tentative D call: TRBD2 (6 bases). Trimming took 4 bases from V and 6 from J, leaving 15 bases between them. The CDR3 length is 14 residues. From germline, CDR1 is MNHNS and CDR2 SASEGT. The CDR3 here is CASSGSGLGKTQYF. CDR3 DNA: TGTGCCAGCAGTGGTAGCGGACTCGGAAAGACCCAGTACTTC.